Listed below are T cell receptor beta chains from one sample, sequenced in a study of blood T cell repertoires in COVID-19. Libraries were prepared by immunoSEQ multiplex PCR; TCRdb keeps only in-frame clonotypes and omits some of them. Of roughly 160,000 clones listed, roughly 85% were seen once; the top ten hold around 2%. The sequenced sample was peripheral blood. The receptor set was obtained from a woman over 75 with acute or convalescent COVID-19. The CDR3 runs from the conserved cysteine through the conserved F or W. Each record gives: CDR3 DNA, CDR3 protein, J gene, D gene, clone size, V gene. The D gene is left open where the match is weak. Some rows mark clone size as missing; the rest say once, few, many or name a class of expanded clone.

DNA: TGCGCCAGCAGTCCCCCCAGCGGGGGGGCAAAGACCCAGTACTTC
CDR3: CASSPPSGGAKTQYF
J: TRBJ2-5
D: TRBD2
size: .
V: TRBV10-1

DNA: TGTGCCAGCAGTGAAGCCGGGGGACAGACAGATGAAAAACTGTTTTTT
CDR3: CASSEAGGQTDEKLFF
J: TRBJ1-4
D: TRBD1
size: .
V: TRBV2

DNA: TGTGCCAGCAGCTTGGAGGGTAATGAGCAGTTCTTC
CDR3: CASSLEGNEQFF
J: TRBJ2-1
D: .
size: .
V: TRBV7-2

DNA: TGTGCCAGCAGCTTAGATCTCGACAGGGGGCTTGTTGGTACAGATACGCAGTATTTT
CDR3: CASSLDLDRGLVGTDTQYF
J: TRBJ2-3
D: TRBD1
size: .
V: TRBV11-2

DNA: TGTGCCAGCAGCCGAGCGGGGGGGAATTACAATGAGCAGTTCTTC
CDR3: CASSRAGGNYNEQFF
J: TRBJ2-1
D: TRBD2
size: .
V: TRBV11-1

DNA: TGCGCCAGCAGCTTGGACCCCGGAGGGAACACTGAAGCTTTCTTT
CDR3: CASSLDPGGNTEAFF
J: TRBJ1-1
D: .
size: .
V: TRBV5-1

DNA: TGTGCCAGCAGTGACGACCGGGGAGATCAGCCCCAGCATTTT
CDR3: CASSDDRGDQPQHF
J: TRBJ1-5
D: .
size: few
V: TRBV2

DNA: TGTGCCAGCAGCTACGGACAGGGGCTTTACAATGAGCAGTTCTTC
CDR3: CASSYGQGLYNEQFF
J: TRBJ2-1
D: TRBD1
size: once
V: TRBV9

DNA: TGTGCCAGCAGCAAAGCCCAGGGCACTGAAGCTTTCTTT
CDR3: CASSKAQGTEAFF
J: TRBJ1-1
D: .
size: .
V: TRBV21-1

DNA: TGTGCCAGCAGCCAAGGGGACAGGGGGCGAACTGGCTACACCTTC
CDR3: CASSQGDRGRTGYTF
J: TRBJ1-2
D: TRBD1
size: .
V: TRBV3-1/TRBV3-2

DNA: TGTGCCAGCAGCGCGAGGACAGGGGAGCCACCAGCTTCGCAGTATTTT
CDR3: CASSARTGEPPASQYF
J: TRBJ2-3
D: TRBD1
size: .
V: TRBV9

DNA: TGTGCCAGCAGCTTGAATTCGGGACAGGGGGCACTATGGGGCTACACCTTC
CDR3: CASSLNSGQGALWGYTF
J: TRBJ1-2
D: TRBD1
size: .
V: TRBV5-4

DNA: TGCGCCAGCAGCTTGGCGGCTTTGGGCAGCCAACGAACCGGGGAGCTGTTTTTT
CDR3: CASSLAALGSQRTGELFF
J: TRBJ2-2
D: .
size: once
V: TRBV5-1

DNA: TGTGCCAGCAGTGCCCCGACTAGCTTGGATACGCAGTATTTT
CDR3: CASSAPTSLDTQYF
J: TRBJ2-3
D: TRBD2
size: .
V: TRBV2

DNA: TGTGCCAGCAGCCAGGCGGCCTATTCCTACGAGCAGTACTTC
CDR3: CASSQAAYSYEQYF
J: TRBJ2-7
D: .
size: .
V: TRBV3-1/TRBV3-2

DNA: TGTGCCAGCAGTGAAGCGGGGACAGGGGGCGCCACAGATACGCAGTATTTT
CDR3: CASSEAGTGGATDTQYF
J: TRBJ2-3
D: TRBD1
size: .
V: TRBV6-1